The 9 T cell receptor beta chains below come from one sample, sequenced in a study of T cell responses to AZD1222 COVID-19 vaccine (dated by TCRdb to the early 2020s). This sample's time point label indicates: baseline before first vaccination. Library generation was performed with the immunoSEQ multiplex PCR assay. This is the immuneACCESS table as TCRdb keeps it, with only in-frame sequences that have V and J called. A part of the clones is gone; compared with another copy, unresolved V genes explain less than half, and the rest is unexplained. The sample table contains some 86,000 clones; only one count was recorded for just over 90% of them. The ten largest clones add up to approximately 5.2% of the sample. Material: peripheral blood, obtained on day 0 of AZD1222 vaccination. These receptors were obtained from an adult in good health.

In DNA form, the CDR3 reads TGTGCTAGTGGTTCGGAGGGGGCGACCGGGGAGCTGTTTTTT. It encodes CASGSEGATGELFF. This chain connects TRBV12-5 to TRBJ2-2, with D tentatively TRBD1 (7 bases). V was shortened by 4 bases and J by 5 bases, with 11 bases between the two germline ends. Germline-derived CDR1 and CDR2 are LGHNT and FRNRAP. This CDR3 has 14 residues.

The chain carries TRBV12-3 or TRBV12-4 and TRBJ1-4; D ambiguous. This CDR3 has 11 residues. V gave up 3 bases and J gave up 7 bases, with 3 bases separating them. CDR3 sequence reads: CASSLFEKLFF. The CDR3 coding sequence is TGTGCCAGCAGTTTGTTTGAAAAACTGTTTTTT.

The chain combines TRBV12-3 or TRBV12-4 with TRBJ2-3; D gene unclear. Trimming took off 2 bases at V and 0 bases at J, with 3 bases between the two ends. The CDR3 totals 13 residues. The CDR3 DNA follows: TGTGCCAGCAGTTTAAGGAGCACAGATACGCAGTATTTT. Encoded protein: CASSLRSTDTQYF.

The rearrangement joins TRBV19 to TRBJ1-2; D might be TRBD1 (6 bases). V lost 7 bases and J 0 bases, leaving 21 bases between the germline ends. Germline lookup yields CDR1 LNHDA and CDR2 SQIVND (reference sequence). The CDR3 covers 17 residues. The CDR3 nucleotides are TGTGCCAGTATGGAAATCAGTGATGGGACAACTAACTATGGCTACACCTTC. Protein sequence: CASMEISDGTTNYGYTF.

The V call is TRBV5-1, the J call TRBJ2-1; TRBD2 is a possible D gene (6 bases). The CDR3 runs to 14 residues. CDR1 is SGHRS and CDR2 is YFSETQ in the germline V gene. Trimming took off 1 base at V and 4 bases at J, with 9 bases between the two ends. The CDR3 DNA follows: TGCGCCAGCAGCTTGCCCGCGGGATACAATGAGCAGTTCTTC. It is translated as CASSLPAGYNEQFF.

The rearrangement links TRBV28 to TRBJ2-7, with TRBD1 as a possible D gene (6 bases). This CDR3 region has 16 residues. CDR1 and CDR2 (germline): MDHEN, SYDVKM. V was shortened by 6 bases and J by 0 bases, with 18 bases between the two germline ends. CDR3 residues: CASSRGPQGPSYEQYF. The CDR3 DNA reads TGTGCCAGCAGCCGAGGTCCACAGGGCCCCTCCTACGAGCAGTACTTC.

The CDR3 DNA reads as TGTGCCAGCAGGGGACAGCCCTTCAACGAGCAGTACTTC. The encoded protein is CASRGQPFNEQYF. The rearrangement joins TRBV6-5 to TRBJ2-7; 7 bases line up with TRBD1. Germline V gives CDR1 MNHEY, CDR2 SVGAGI. After removal of 6 bases from V and 5 bases from J, the junction contained 7 bases not matched to a gene. This CDR3 is built from 13 residues.

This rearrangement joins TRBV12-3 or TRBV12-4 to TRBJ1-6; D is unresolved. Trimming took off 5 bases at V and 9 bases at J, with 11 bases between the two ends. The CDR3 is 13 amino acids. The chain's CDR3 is CASSPAGSSPLHF. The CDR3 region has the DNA TGTGCCAGCAGTCCGGCGGGAAGTTCACCCCTCCACTTT.

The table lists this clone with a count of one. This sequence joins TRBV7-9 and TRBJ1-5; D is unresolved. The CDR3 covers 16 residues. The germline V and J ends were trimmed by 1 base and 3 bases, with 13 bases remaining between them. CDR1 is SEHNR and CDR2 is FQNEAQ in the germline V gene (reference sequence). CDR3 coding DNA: TGTGCCAGCAGCTTAGAGTCCGGCAGCTTCAATCAGCCCCAGCATTTT. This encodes CASSLESGSFNQPQHF.